Below, 20 T cell receptor beta chains from the same sample are listed, as sequenced in a study of T cells after posttransplantation cyclophosphamide. TCRdb's table, derived via immunoSEQ multiplex PCR, lists solely in-frame clones and lacks some. This sample carries about 38,000 clones, none of them present only once. The sample was PBMCs. Receptors were obtained from a man aged 50 or older in good health, CMV-negative, and a related stem cell transplant donor.

This clone was seen at least ten times. The genes are TRBV30 and TRBJ2-2, with D tentatively TRBD2 (6 bases). Looked up from germline, CDR1 is GTSNPN and CDR2 is SVGIG (reference sequence). This CDR3 is 12 amino acids long. Trimming pared 7 bases from V and 6 bases from J, leaving 12 bases between. In DNA, the CDR3 is TGTGCCTTTCTCGGGGGACCCGGGGAGCTGTTTTTT. Translation: CAFLGGPGELFF.

This clone was detected ten times or more. This chain joins TRBV2 and TRBJ2-1, with 7 bases identical to TRBD2. The V segment lost 4 bases and the J segment 2 bases; nucleotides outside the gene matches: 2. Per the germline V gene, CDR1 is SNHLY and CDR2 is FYNNEI. The CDR3 is made up of 14 amino acids. CDR3: CASSGGGTYNEQFF. In DNA, the CDR3 is TGTGCCAGCAGTGGCGGGGGAACCTACAATGAGCAGTTCTTC.

There are many counts of this clone. The rearrangement uses TRBV27 and TRBJ2-3, with 12 bases fitting TRBD2. Trimming removed 5 bases from V and 0 bases from J; junction bases left unmatched: 3. The length of the CDR3 is 16 residues. Germline assignment: CDR1 MNHEY and CDR2 SMNVEV (reference sequence). The CDR3 region is CASSAGTSGSTDTQYF. The CDR3 DNA sequence: TGTGCCAGCAGTGCCGGGACTAGCGGGAGCACAGATACGCAGTATTTT.

This clone has at least ten counts. The gene calls are TRBV19 and TRBJ2-5; D is unresolved. V gave up 3 bases and J gave up 5 bases, with 16 bases separating them. The CDR3 length is 15 residues. Germline V gene sequence: CDR1 LNHDA, CDR2 SQIVND (reference sequence). The CDR3 DNA is TGTGCCAGTAGTATCCAGGATACCCCTCTGGAGACCCAGTACTTC. Translation gives CASSIQDTPLETQYF.

This clone turned up a few times. The chain couples TRBV19 to TRBJ1-2; D uncertain. CDR1 LNHDA and CDR2 SQIVND come from the germline V gene (reference sequence). The CDR3 loop spans 12 amino acids. V dropped 1 base and J dropped 6 bases, with 6 bases sitting between them. The CDR3 coding sequence is TGTGCCAGTAGTATAGGACTTGATGGCTACACCTTC. Translating it yields CASSIGLDGYTF.

This clone occurred many times. This sequence joins TRBV7-9 and TRBJ2-7; 12 positions match TRBD1. CDR3 length equals 16 residues. After removal of 5 bases from V and 3 bases from J, the junction contained 8 bases not matched to a gene. The germline V gene encodes CDR1 SEHNR and CDR2 FQNEAQ (reference sequence). As DNA, the CDR3 is TGTGCCAGCAGCCCCTGGGACAGGGGGCAGGGCTACGAGCAGTACTTC. This translates into CASSPWDRGQGYEQYF.

This clone has only a few counts. The rearrangement uses TRBV4-2 and TRBJ2-7; the D is unclear. The CDR3 has 11 amino acids. In germline, CDR1 is LGHNA, CDR2 YNFKEQ. V shed 5 bases and J shed 5 bases, with 7 bases lying between them. The DNA for the CDR3 is TGTGCCAGCAGCGGCCCCCACGAGCAGTACTTC. This encodes CASSGPHEQYF.

Many counts were recorded for this clone. The V and J genes are TRBV19 and TRBJ1-5, with D tentatively TRBD1 (6 bases). Germline V gene data show CDR1 as LNHDA and CDR2 as SQIVND (reference sequence). The CDR3 length is 13 residues. CDR3 amino acids: CGVIRTDNQPQHF. CDR3 nucleotide sequence: TGTGGCGTGATACGGACAGACAATCAGCCCCAGCATTTT.

This clone has just a few counts. The chain uses TRBV9 and TRBJ2-7; D remains unclear. Germline CDR1 is SGDLS and CDR2 is YYNGEE. V was pared by 0 bases and J by 2 bases, with 12 bases between. The length of the CDR3 is 15 residues. DNA of the CDR3: TGTGCCAGCAGCGTAGGTGCGACACTGGCCTACGAGCAGTACTTC. Its translation: CASSVGATLAYEQYF.

This clone appeared many times. The V gene is TRBV10-3, the J gene TRBJ2-1; 11 nucleotides match TRBD2. Germline trimming cut 10 bases from V and 5 bases from J; bases unmatched to any gene: 7. Germline-derived CDR1 and CDR2 are ENHRY and SYGVKD. The CDR3 is made up of 14 amino acids. This chain's CDR3 is CATNLAGGDNEQFF. The CDR3 DNA follows: TGTGCCACCAATCTAGCGGGGGGTGACAATGAGCAGTTCTTC.

This clone showed up just a few times. One end of the junction fails to match germline, which may point to a read error. This chain uses TRBV10-3 with TRBJ1-2, with a weak D call TRBD1 (5 bases). This CDR3 is built from 11 residues. The germline V gene has CDR1 ENHRY and CDR2 SYGVKD. CDR3 loop: CATGEGMVLFF. DNA for the CDR3: TGTGCCACCGGGGAGGGGATGGTACTCTTCTTC.

This clone was recorded at least ten times. V is TRBV18 and J is TRBJ2-7; 8 nucleotides match TRBD1. With V trimmed by 6 bases and J by 0 bases, 7 bases remained unmatched. The germline CDR1 and CDR2 sequences are KGHSH and LQKENI. This CDR3 has 15 amino acids. The CDR3 DNA is TGTGCCAGCTCGGAGGGACAGGCAAGCTCCTACGAGCAGTACTTC. Its translation is CASSEGQASSYEQYF.

There are many counts of this clone. The same CDR3 also results from other DNA sequences found in this sample. V is TRBV19 and J is TRBJ1-6; D is possibly TRBD1 (5 bases). CDR3 length: 16 residues. Trimming took 7 bases from V and 3 from J, leaving 16 bases between them. From germline, CDR1 is LNHDA and CDR2 SQIVND (reference sequence). CDR3 in amino acids: CASKGWGADYNSPLHF. The CDR3 DNA reads TGTGCCAGTAAAGGTTGGGGCGCAGACTATAATTCACCCCTCCACTTT.

The table lists this clone with many counts. The chain joins TRBV4-3 to TRBJ2-1; unclear D gene. In germline, CDR1 is LGHNA, CDR2 YSLEER. The CDR3 length is 15 residues. Deletions cut 0 bases from V and 3 bases from J, with 9 bases between. The CDR3 DNA follows: TGCGCCAGCAGCCAAGAGGGCCCAGTCTACAATGAGCAGTTCTTC. Its protein is CASSQEGPVYNEQFF.

DNA for the CDR3: TGTGCCAGCAGACACCAGCCGACGGGGGTTCGTGGCTACACCTTC. This codes for CASRHQPTGVRGYTF. V gene TRBV11-2 combines with J gene TRBJ1-2, with a weak D call TRBD1 (5 bases). V was shortened by 6 bases and J by 7 bases, with 21 bases between the two germline ends. From germline, CDR1 is SGHAT and CDR2 FQNNGV. The CDR3 has 15 amino acids.

This clone appeared many times. The V call is TRBV5-1, the J call TRBJ1-2; 7 nucleotides line up with TRBD1. The CDR3 is 15 amino acids. Losses at the gene ends were 2 bases for V and 3 bases for J; bases not matched to a gene: 7. The germline V gene encodes CDR1 SGHRS and CDR2 YFSETQ. Here the CDR3 DNA reads TGCGCCAGCAGCTTTGGGGCGGGACAGTACTATGGCTACACCTTC. Its protein is CASSFGAGQYYGYTF.

Ten or more counts support this clone. The chain combines TRBV7-2 with TRBJ2-6, with 8 bases that match TRBD1. The CDR3 has 17 residues. J gave up 2 bases and V 4 bases, and 7 bases lay outside the gene matches. Germline assignment: CDR1 SGHTA and CDR2 FQGNSA. The CDR3 spells CASSSRGRATGANVLTF. Written as DNA, the CDR3 is TGTGCCAGCAGCTCCAGGGGGCGCGCTACTGGGGCCAACGTCCTGACTTTC. Full variable domain (outside the CDR3, taken from reference TRBV7-2 and TRBJ2-6): GAGVSQSPSNKVTEKGKDVELRCDPISGHTALYWYRQSLGQGLEFLIYFQGNSAPDKSGLPSDRFSAERTGGSVSTLTIQRTQQEDSAVYLCASSSRGRATGANVLTFGAGSRLTVL.

This clone came up many times. The chain carries TRBV6-5 and TRBJ1-2; D gene uncertain. From germline, CDR1 is MNHEY and CDR2 SVGAGI. V lost 5 bases to trimming and J lost 2 bases, with 12 bases between them. The CDR3 has 14 residues. The DNA for the CDR3 is TGTGCCAGCAGTAAGCACGGGGAGAACTATGGCTACACCTTC. Its translation: CASSKHGENYGYTF.

Many counts were recorded for this clone. The V and J genes are TRBV19 and TRBJ1-1; TRBD1 matches 7 bases. This CDR3 contains 16 residues. V lost 5 bases to trimming and J lost 0 bases; unmatched junction nucleotides: 9. Germline CDR1 is LNHDA and CDR2 is SQIVND (reference sequence). CDR3 sequence reads: CASSPEQGRMNTEAFF. The CDR3 DNA sequence: TGTGCCAGTAGTCCGGAACAGGGGCGGATGAACACTGAAGCTTTCTTT.

This clone was recorded at least ten times. The V and J genes are TRBV6-1 and TRBJ1-1; no reliable D call. CDR1 is MNHNS and CDR2 is SASEGT in the germline V gene. Between the trimmed V and J ends, which lost 7 bases and 6 bases, there was a span of 6 bases. The CDR3 has 10 residues. CDR3 region: CASNRAEAFF. The DNA of the CDR3 is TGTGCCAGCAATCGGGCTGAAGCTTTCTTT.